This entry is about one T cell receptor beta chain. These data are taken from a study of blood T cell repertoires in COVID-19. About the research overall: In each case, the material was cDNA or gDNA derived from T cells, B-cell-depleted T cells, or PBMCs.

Germline V gives CDR1 SNHLY, CDR2 FYNNEI. There are 15 residues in the CDR3. Trimming took 6 bases from V and 4 from J; bases not matched to a gene: 3. Measured with immunoSEQ multiplex PCR; TCRdb has only the in-frame clones, and not every one. The table includes roughly 340,000 clones, around 87% detected once. The chain links TRBV2 to TRBJ2-2, with 12 positions matching TRBD2. The specimen sequenced was PBMCs or T cells enriched from blood (not recorded which). The source is a man aged 35 to 55 in a cohort exposed to, infected with or recovered from COVID-19 (not recorded which). The CDR3 DNA reads as TGTGCCAGCAGGACTAGCGGGAGTATCACCGGGGAGCTGTTTTTT. This gives the protein CASRTSGSITGELFF.